One and the same sample provided the 12 T cell receptor beta chains below, sequenced in a study of blood T cell repertoires in COVID-19 (dated by TCRdb to 2020 to 2021). Library preparation was by the immunoSEQ multiplex PCR assay. The table was pulled from immuneACCESS by TCRdb, which kept in-frame rearrangements only. Such tables lose some clones; where checked, under half of the loss comes from unresolved V genes, and the rest has no known cause. This sample gives fewer than 700,000 clones in total; approximately 88% of them show up just once. Of the sample, under 8.5% falls within the top ten clones. The sample was peripheral blood. The receptor set was obtained from a woman in her forties or fifties with COVID-19, enrolled during active disease.

V usage is TRBV3-1 (or the pseudogene TRBV3-2) and J usage is TRBJ1-3; D not certain. Germline lookup yields CDR1 LGHDT and CDR2 YNNKEL (reference sequence). V was pared by 1 base and J by 4 bases, with 11 bases between. This CDR3 has 15 residues. CDR3 in DNA: TGTGCCAGCAGCCAAGCGTTCTCCGGGGGAAACACCATATATTTT. It translates to CASSQAFSGGNTIYF.

The chain couples TRBV2 to TRBJ2-7, with D possibly matching TRBD2 (5 bases). The length of the CDR3 is 12 residues. In germline, CDR1 is SNHLY, CDR2 FYNNEI. V was pared by 7 bases and J by 3 bases, with 10 bases between. This CDR3 is CASTFTSYEQYF. DNA for the CDR3: TGTGCCAGCACCTTTACTAGCTACGAGCAGTACTTC.

This chain uses TRBV7-2 with TRBJ2-7, with TRBD2 matching over 8 bases. After removal of 4 bases from V and 1 base from J, the junction contained 6 bases not matched to a gene. Germline V CDR1 and CDR2: SGHTA, FQGNSA. The CDR3 has 15 amino acids. The CDR3 sequence is CASSSIAGRSYEQYF. DNA of the CDR3: TGTGCCAGCAGCTCTATAGCGGGACGTTCCTACGAGCAGTACTTC.

The gene calls are TRBV4-1 and TRBJ1-6; D uncertain. The CDR3 sequence is 16 residues long. V dropped 7 bases and J dropped 0 bases, with 13 bases sitting between them. CDR1 is MGHRA and CDR2 is YSYEKL in the germline V gene. The CDR3 DNA reads as TGCGCCAGCAAAACCGGGTTTGGCTCCTATAATTCACCCCTCCACTTT. It specifies CASKTGFGSYNSPLHF.

The chain carries TRBV6-5 and TRBJ2-7; 7 bases agree with TRBD2. Per germline, CDR1 MNHEY and CDR2 SVGAGI. V dropped 0 bases and J dropped 6; count of bases not matched to a gene: 5. The CDR3 is 14 residues long. The CDR3 here is CASSYSGEGGEQYF. The CDR3 DNA sequence: TGTGCCAGCAGTTACTCAGGGGAGGGAGGCGAGCAGTACTTC.

This clone appeared a single time. This rearrangement joins TRBV10-3 to TRBJ2-7; 10 nucleotides agree with TRBD2. V shed 8 bases and J 4 bases; nucleotides not matched to a gene: 8. This CDR3 region has 14 residues. From germline, CDR1 is ENHRY and CDR2 SYGVKD. The CDR3, as DNA: TGTGCCATCTCTAGCGGGGGCCAAACGTACGAGCAGTACTTC. As protein: CAISSGGQTYEQYF.

This chain joins TRBV7-2 and TRBJ2-1, with 8 bases identical to TRBD2. This CDR3 region has 17 residues. Trimming at V came to 0 bases and at J to 2 bases, leaving 6 bases not matched to a gene. CDR1 and CDR2 (germline): SGHTA, FQGNSA. CDR3 sequence (DNA): TGTGCCAGCAGCTTAGCGCCCGGGGGGGCAGCCTACAATGAGCAGTTCTTC. This gives the protein CASSLAPGGAAYNEQFF.

The V gene is TRBV11-2, the J gene TRBJ2-2; TRBD2 is a possible D gene (5 bases). The CDR3 has 13 residues. V lost 5 bases and J lost 4, with 8 bases in between. Germline assignment: CDR1 SGHAT and CDR2 FQNNGV. CDR3 amino acids: CASSGLFTGELFF. In nucleotides, the CDR3 is TGTGCCAGCAGCGGACTTTTCACCGGGGAGCTGTTTTTT.

The chain uses TRBV7-2 and TRBJ2-6; a possible D gene is TRBD2 (7 bases). The germline V and J ends were trimmed by 5 bases and 16 bases, with 24 bases remaining between them. The CDR3 sequence is 15 residues long. From germline, CDR1 is SGHTA and CDR2 FQGNSA. CDR3 sequence (DNA): TGTGCCAGCAGCCCCTGGGGGGGGCTAGCCCAGCAACTGACTTTC. Protein: CASSPWGGLAQQLTF.

V and J are TRBV25-1 and TRBJ1-4; tentative D call: TRBD1 (5 bases). The germline V gene encodes CDR1 MGHDK and CDR2 SYGVNS. The CDR3 has 15 residues. Trimming took off 5 bases at V and 8 bases at J, with 18 bases between the two ends. The CDR3 region is CASSPRTPGREKLFF. The CDR3 DNA reads TGTGCCAGCAGTCCGCGGACACCGGGGAGGGAAAAACTGTTTTTT.

CDR3 loop: CASSYSGQGEGEKLFF. In DNA form, the CDR3 reads TGCGCCAGCAGCTATTCCGGCCAGGGTGAAGGTGAAAAACTGTTTTTT. This chain links TRBV5-1 with TRBJ1-4, with D perhaps TRBD1 (5 bases). In germline, CDR1 is SGHRS, CDR2 YFSETQ. The ends were cut back, 3 bases at V and 7 bases at J, with 19 bases in the middle. The CDR3 consists of 16 residues.

V is TRBV7-9 and J is TRBJ1-4; D ambiguous. Germline V gene data show CDR1 as SEHNR and CDR2 as FQNEAQ (reference sequence). The CDR3 totals 16 residues. The V end was cut by 4 bases, the J end by 0 bases, with 12 bases between. The CDR3 is CASSSNRGATNEKLFF. Written as DNA, the CDR3 is TGTGCCAGCAGCTCAAACCGCGGGGCAACTAATGAAAAACTGTTTTTT.